The next 25 T cell receptor beta chains were all read from a single sample in a study of cytomegalovirus exposure and HLA in healthy donors. Generated by immunoSEQ multiplex PCR, the TCRdb table keeps only in-frame clones and is missing some. The profile covers 150,000 or so clones, with around 84% appearing a single time and 2.1% taken by the ten largest. What was sequenced was PBMCs. The receptors shown here come from a human donor in good health.

This chain connects TRBV10-1 to TRBJ2-1; D is possibly TRBD1 (5 bases). Germline V gives CDR1 WNHNN, CDR2 SYGVQD (reference sequence). Trimming stripped 0 bases from V and 2 bases from J, with 8 bases between. There are 15 residues in the CDR3. The CDR3 DNA sequence: TGCGCCAGCAGTGAGTCAAGGGGTACCTACAATGAGCAGTTCTTC. As protein: CASSESRGTYNEQFF.

The chain has TRBV5-1 and TRBJ2-2; 10 nucleotides match TRBD1. The CDR3 has 14 amino acids. After removal of 5 bases from V and 7 bases from J, the junction contained 5 bases not matched to a gene. From germline, CDR1 is SGHRS and CDR2 YFSETQ. CDR3 coding DNA: TGCGCCAGCAGGACCGGGACAGGGGTCGGGGAGCTGTTTTTT. This encodes CASRTGTGVGELFF.

The chain employs TRBV5-8 and TRBJ2-7; D is ambiguous. V lost 2 bases to trimming and J lost 0 bases, with 15 bases between them. Germline V gene lookup returns CDR1 SGHTS and CDR2 YDEGEE. The CDR3 spans 16 residues. The CDR3 bases are TGTGCCAGCAGCTTTTCCCGGGTCTCGTCCTCCTACGAGCAGTACTTC. Amino acids: CASSFSRVSSSYEQYF.

The rearrangement uses TRBV5-1 and TRBJ1-1, with no clear D. Trimming shortened V by 4 bases and J by 3 bases, and 13 bases separated the two germline ends. Germline V gene data show CDR1 as SGHRS and CDR2 as YFSETQ. The CDR3 has 14 residues. DNA of the CDR3: TGCGCCAGCAGCCGCGGCAAAGACTACACTGAAGCTTTCTTT. This translates into CASSRGKDYTEAFF.

This chain's CDR3 is CASSPETGNVYEQYF. Here the CDR3 DNA reads TGTGCCAGCTCACCCGAGACAGGGAATGTTTACGAGCAGTACTTC. This chain connects TRBV18 to TRBJ2-7; 7 positions agree with TRBD1. Per the germline V gene, CDR1 is KGHSH and CDR2 is LQKENI. There are 15 residues in the CDR3. Trimming took 3 bases from V and 4 from J; bases not matched to a gene: 9. Using reference TRBV18 and TRBJ2-7 for the parts outside the CDR3, the full variable domain is NAGVMQNPRHLVRRRGQEARLRCSPMKGHSHVYWYRQLPEEGLKFMVYLQKENIIDESGMPKERFSAEFPKEGPSILRIQQVVRGDSAAYFCASSPETGNVYEQYFGPGTRLTVT.

The genes are TRBV2 and TRBJ2-4, with D hard to call. The CDR3 totals 13 residues. The V and J ends lost 4 bases and 11 bases respectively, with 15 bases between them. Looked up from germline, CDR1 is SNHLY and CDR2 is FYNNEI. CDR3 sequence: CASSGLQDAFQYF. CDR3 DNA sequence: TGTGCCAGCAGTGGCCTTCAGGATGCCTTTCAGTACTTC.

The V call is TRBV4-1, the J call TRBJ2-5, with 9 bases aligning to TRBD2. The CDR3 loop spans 14 amino acids. CDR1 is MGHRA and CDR2 is YSYEKL in the germline V gene. J was trimmed by 1 base and V by 4 bases; bases with no gene match: 1. DNA of the CDR3: TGCGCCAGCAGCCGACTAGCGGTCCAAGAGACCCAGTACTTC. The encoded protein is CASSRLAVQETQYF.

J is TRBJ2-2 and V is TRBV28; perhaps TRBD1 as D (6 bases). CDR1 is MDHEN and CDR2 is SYDVKM in the germline V gene. The CDR3 spans 15 residues. The germline V and J ends were trimmed by 4 bases and 3 bases, with 12 bases remaining between them. The DNA of the CDR3 is TGTGCCAGCAGTTCAGGGGCGCATCACACCGGGGAGCTGTTTTTT. Its protein is CASSSGAHHTGELFF.

The CDR3 region has the DNA TGTGCCAGCAGTGAACTCCTAGCGGGGAACACAGATACGCAGTATTTT. Protein product: CASSELLAGNTDTQYF. This chain uses TRBV2 with TRBJ2-3, with 9 nucleotides matching TRBD2. This CDR3 comprises 16 residues. The germline V gene has CDR1 SNHLY and CDR2 FYNNEI. The V gene end was trimmed by 2 bases and the J gene end by 2 bases; junction bases not matched to a gene: 5.

CDR3 sequence reads: CASKTGTSSPYNEQFF. CDR3 DNA: TGTGCCAGTAAAACCGGGACTTCCAGTCCCTACAATGAGCAGTTCTTC. V gene TRBV19 combines with J gene TRBJ2-1; perhaps TRBD2 as D (6 bases). The CDR3 extends over 16 amino acids. The V end was cut by 7 bases, the J end by 2 bases, with 18 bases between. The V gene's germline CDR1 is LNHDA and CDR2 SQIVND (reference sequence).

The CDR3 coding sequence is TGCGCCAGCAGCTCACAGGGGGCGAGTTCAAGGGAGACCCAGTACTTC. Protein: CASSSQGASSRETQYF. The rearrangement joins TRBV5-1 to TRBJ2-5, with 9 bases matching TRBD1. From germline, CDR1 is SGHRS and CDR2 YFSETQ. The junction had 11 bases not matched to a gene; V was cut back by 3 bases and J by 5 bases. The CDR3 is 16 residues long.

The chain has TRBV15 and TRBJ2-3, with TRBD1 as a possible D gene (6 bases). This CDR3 spans 15 amino acids. V lost 5 bases and J lost 4, with 16 bases in between. In germline, CDR1 is LNHNV, CDR2 YYDKDF (reference sequence). The CDR3 coding sequence is TGTGCCACCAGCCAGAGGGGGATGACCCCAGATACGCAGTATTTT. Protein product: CATSQRGMTPDTQYF.

This chain connects TRBV4-2 to TRBJ2-7, with D perhaps matching TRBD2 (6 bases). This CDR3 region has 15 residues. From germline, CDR1 is LGHNA and CDR2 YNFKEQ. V was trimmed by 1 base and J by 5 bases, leaving 15 bases between them. The CDR3 nucleotides read TGTGCCAGCAGCCAAGGGAGGGAGCCGACGGACGAGCAGTACTTC. This sequence encodes CASSQGREPTDEQYF.

The chain has TRBV7-9 and TRBJ1-2, with 8 bases matching TRBD1. V trimming: 5 bases; J trimming: 7 bases; junction bases outside the gene matches: 15. The CDR3 is made up of 16 amino acids. The V gene's germline CDR1 is SEHNR and CDR2 FQNEAQ (reference sequence). CDR3 in DNA: TGTGCCAGCAGCCGTTCCATTGGCAGGGGGCAGGGTGGCTACACCTTC. Its protein product is CASSRSIGRGQGGYTF.

The rearrangement uses TRBV9 and TRBJ2-7; D is perhaps TRBD1 (6 bases). The CDR3 length is 17 residues. V gave up 4 bases and J gave up 5 bases, with 25 bases separating them. CDR1 SGDLS and CDR2 YYNGEE come from the germline V gene. The CDR3 nucleotides read TGTGCCAGCAGCCCTAGGGGGAATATGGATCTGTCCCACGAGCAGTACTTC. This encodes CASSPRGNMDLSHEQYF.

The chain joins TRBV5-1 to TRBJ1-1; the D gene is possibly TRBD1 (6 bases). Germline loops: CDR1 SGHRS, CDR2 YFSETQ. The V gene lost 5 bases and the J gene lost 6 bases, with 8 bases spanning the gap. The CDR3 is 11 residues long. CDR3 DNA: TGCGCCAGCAGACAGGGCCCTGAAGCTTTCTTT. Its protein is CASRQGPEAFF.

This chain uses TRBV4-1 with TRBJ2-7; TRBD2 matches 8 bases. CDR1 is MGHRA, CDR2 YSYEKL, per germline. This CDR3 has 16 residues. J lost 0 bases, V lost 2 bases, and 6 bases had no gene match. The CDR3 DNA follows: TGCGCCAGCAGCCAATATAGCGGGGAAAGCTCCTACGAGCAGTACTTC. It codes for CASSQYSGESSYEQYF.

The rearrangement links TRBV18 to TRBJ1-1, with TRBD1 identical over 7 bases. Germline V gene lookup returns CDR1 KGHSH and CDR2 LQKENI. The CDR3 sequence is 12 residues long. The ends lost 3 bases at V and 8 bases at J; junction bases unmatched: 3. The CDR3 DNA sequence: TGTGCCAGCTCACCCTCGGACAGGGAAGCTTTCTTT. Amino acid sequence: CASSPSDREAFF.

The chain recombines TRBV7-3 with TRBJ1-1; D unresolved. V shed 2 bases and J shed 1 base, with 5 bases lying between them. This CDR3 region has 13 residues. In germline, CDR1 is SGHTA, CDR2 FQGTGA. The CDR3 DNA reads as TGTGCCAGCAGCTTAGAGGCGAACACTGAAGCTTTCTTT. Translating it yields CASSLEANTEAFF.

V and J are TRBV7-2 and TRBJ1-2; D possibly corresponds to TRBD1 (5 bases). This CDR3 contains 13 residues. Between the trimmed V and J ends, which lost 0 bases and 6 bases, there was a span of 8 bases. CDR1 is SGHTA and CDR2 is FQGNSA in the germline V gene. The CDR3 DNA reads TGTGCCAGCAGCTTAGCAGGGGTCGATGGCTACACCTTC. This codes for CASSLAGVDGYTF.

The rearrangement uses TRBV14 and TRBJ1-1; D is undetermined. Germline V lookup: CDR1 SGHDN, CDR2 FVKESK. V was shortened by 4 bases and J by 8 bases, with 14 bases between the two germline ends. This CDR3 has 13 amino acids. In nucleotides, the CDR3 is TGTGCCAGCAGCCCAGTTCCGGGAAAAGAAGCTTTCTTT. Its protein is CASSPVPGKEAFF.

The rearrangement uses TRBV18 and TRBJ1-2, with D perhaps matching TRBD1 (6 bases). V lost 4 bases to trimming and J lost 7 bases, with 25 bases between them. This CDR3 contains 17 residues. Germline CDR1 KGHSH, CDR2 LQKENI. The CDR3 protein is CASSLQTLTGTRTGYTF. DNA of the CDR3: TGTGCCAGCTCACTCCAAACGCTTACCGGGACAAGAACTGGCTACACCTTC.

This chain joins TRBV29-1 and TRBJ2-3; 7 nucleotides line up with TRBD2. The CDR3 is 16 amino acids. The germline V gene encodes CDR1 SQVTM and CDR2 ANQGSEA. After removal of 8 bases from V and 1 base from J, the junction contained 15 bases not matched to a gene. CDR3 protein: CSFSYGAAGGTDTQYF. CDR3 bases: TGCAGCTTCTCATACGGGGCTGCGGGGGGCACAGATACGCAGTATTTT.

This chain links TRBV5-6 with TRBJ1-2; 9 nucleotides agree with TRBD1. CDR1 SGHDT and CDR2 YYEEEE come from the germline V gene. The length of the CDR3 is 15 residues. V lost 0 bases, J lost 7 bases, and 7 bases stayed unmatched. The CDR3 loop is CASSLAGQGSTGYTF. The CDR3 nucleotides read TGTGCCAGCAGCTTGGCGGGACAGGGCTCCACTGGCTACACCTTC.

The chain uses TRBV20-1 and TRBJ1-1; D gene uncertain. The CDR3 extends over 11 amino acids. Looked up from germline, CDR1 is DFQATT and CDR2 is SNEGSKA (reference sequence). Trimming pared 8 bases from V and 1 base from J, leaving 8 bases between. CDR3 loop: CSPDTNTEAFF. The DNA for the CDR3 is TGCAGTCCCGACACGAACACTGAAGCTTTCTTT.